Listed here is a single T cell receptor beta chain. Its antigen is not identified. These data come from a study of T cells after yellow fever vaccination. Regarding the study as a whole: The secondary response peaked faster, at day 5 versus 15, but was weaker. Just a small share of clonotypes turned up in the CD4 compartment as well as the CD8 compartment.

The CDR3 has 15 amino acids. Trimming at V came to 4 bases and at J to 6 bases, leaving 9 bases not matched to a gene. Germline CDR1 reads SGHNT; CDR2 reads YYREEE (reference sequence). Template-switching 5'RACE yielded the TCR cDNA; a universal primer site and UMIs were added in the process. TCRdb used MiXCR to reprocess the 5' RACE reads, holding one entry per CDR3 protein. Here the sample spans 110,000 or so distinct CDR3 sequences, more than 5.5% being singletons. This chain links TRBV5-4 with TRBJ2-3, with 9 bases matching TRBD2. The input for sequencing was CD4+ T cells sorted from PBMCs, taken about 41 days after the first yellow fever vaccination. This sequence was found in a man aged 18 to 35 who received the YFV17D yellow fever vaccine. The CDR3, as DNA: TGTGCCAGCAGCCTGTTAGCGGGGGACAAGGATACGCAGTATTTT. This translates into CASSLLAGDKDTQYF.